This entry concerns a single TCR beta chain. Its antigen remains unknown. This CDR3 contains 14 residues. Trimming removed 4 bases at V and 6 bases at J, with 15 bases between. Germline V CDR1 and CDR2: MGHDK, SYGVNS. The method was immunoSEQ multiplex PCR; TCRdb's version includes in-frame clones alone and lacks a portion of them. The data hold around 53,000 clones, with roughly 75% observed a single time. The sample comes from a study of T cells in localized non-small cell lung cancer. Study results and caveats: The study sequenced only one region of the tumor. As a result, intratumor heterogeneity could not be excluded and remains possible. Adjacent lung tissue had a median about 57 of the top 100 clones found in the tumor. Higher blood T cell density tracked longer overall survival.

The origin of this receptor is a woman aged 35 to 75 with stage II lung adenocarcinoma. Sequenced material: PBMCs, taken before any cancer treatment. The V call is TRBV25-1, the J call TRBJ2-5, with no clear D. CDR3: CASSGSQLGQTQYF. Here the CDR3 DNA reads TGTGCCAGCAGTGGTTCCCAGCTGGGCCAGACCCAGTACTTC.